This TCR beta chain was recorded in a study of blood T cell repertoires in COVID-19. Study-level information: Acute and convalescent COVID-19 samples came from the United States, Italy and Spain. From T cells, B-cell-depleted T cells, or PBMCs came the material, which was cDNA or gDNA.

Under the authors' procedure: Scientists estimated how many nucleated cells there were by amplifying reference gene primers. TCRdb's table, derived via immunoSEQ multiplex PCR, lists solely in-frame clones and lacks some. V and J calls plus clone size are reproduced from that table; the DNA served to infer D and trimming. The sample lists 150,000 to 200,000 clones; about nine tenths were seen once. Per germline, CDR1 SGHDN and CDR2 FVKESK. Trimming took 1 base from V and 3 from J, leaving 12 bases between them. The CDR3 consists of 15 residues. The source is a man aged 18 to 30 who had recovered from COVID-19. The chain uses TRBV14 and TRBJ1-1; TRBD1 is a possible D gene (6 bases). The sequencing sample was made of peripheral blood. CDR3 sequence reads: CASSQALGGDTEAFF. Here the CDR3 DNA reads TGTGCCAGCAGCCAAGCCCTAGGGGGAGACACTGAAGCTTTCTTT.